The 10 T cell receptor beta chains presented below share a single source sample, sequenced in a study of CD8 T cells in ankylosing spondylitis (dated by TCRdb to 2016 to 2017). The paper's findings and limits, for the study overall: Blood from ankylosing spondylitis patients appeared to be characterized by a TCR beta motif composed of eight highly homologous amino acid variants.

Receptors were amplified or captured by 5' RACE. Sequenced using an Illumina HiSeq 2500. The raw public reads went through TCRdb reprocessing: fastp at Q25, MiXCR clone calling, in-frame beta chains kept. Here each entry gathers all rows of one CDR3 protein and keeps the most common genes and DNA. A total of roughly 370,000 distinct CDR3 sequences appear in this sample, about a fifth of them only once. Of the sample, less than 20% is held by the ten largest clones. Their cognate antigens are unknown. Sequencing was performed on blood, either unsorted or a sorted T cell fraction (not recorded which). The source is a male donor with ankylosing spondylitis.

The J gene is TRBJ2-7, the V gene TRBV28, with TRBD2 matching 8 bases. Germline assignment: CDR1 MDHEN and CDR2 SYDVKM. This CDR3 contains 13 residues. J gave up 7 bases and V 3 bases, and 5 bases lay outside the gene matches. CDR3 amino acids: CASSFGGRREQYF. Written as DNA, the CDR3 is TGTGCCAGCAGTTTCGGCGGGAGGCGGGAGCAGTACTTC.

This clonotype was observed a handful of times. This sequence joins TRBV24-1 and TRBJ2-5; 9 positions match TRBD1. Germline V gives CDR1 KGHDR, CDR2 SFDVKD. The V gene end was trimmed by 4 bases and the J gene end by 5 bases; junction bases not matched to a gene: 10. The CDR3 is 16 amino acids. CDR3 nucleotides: TGTGCCACCAGTGACCCTGACAGGGGGGGATACGAGACCCAGTACTTC. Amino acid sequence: CATSDPDRGGYETQYF.

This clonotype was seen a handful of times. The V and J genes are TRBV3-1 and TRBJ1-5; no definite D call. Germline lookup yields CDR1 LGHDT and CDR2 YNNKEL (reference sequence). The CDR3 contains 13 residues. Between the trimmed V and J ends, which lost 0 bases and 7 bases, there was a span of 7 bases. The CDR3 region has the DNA TGTGCCAGCAGCCAAGACCCAAGACAGCCCCAGCATTTT. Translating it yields CASSQDPRQPQHF.

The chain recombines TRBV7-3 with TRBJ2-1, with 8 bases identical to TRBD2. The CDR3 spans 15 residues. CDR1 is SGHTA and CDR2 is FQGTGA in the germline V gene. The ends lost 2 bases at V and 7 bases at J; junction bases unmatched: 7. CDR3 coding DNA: TGTGCCAGCAGCTTACGGTCCGGGAGGGCTAATGAGCAGTTCTTC. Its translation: CASSLRSGRANEQFF.

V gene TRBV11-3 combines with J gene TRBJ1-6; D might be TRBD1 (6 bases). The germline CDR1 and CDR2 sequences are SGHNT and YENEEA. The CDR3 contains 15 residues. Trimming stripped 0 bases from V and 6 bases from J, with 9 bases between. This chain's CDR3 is CASSLDRGANSPLHF. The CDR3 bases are TGTGCCAGCAGCTTAGATCGGGGGGCTAATTCACCCCTCCACTTT.

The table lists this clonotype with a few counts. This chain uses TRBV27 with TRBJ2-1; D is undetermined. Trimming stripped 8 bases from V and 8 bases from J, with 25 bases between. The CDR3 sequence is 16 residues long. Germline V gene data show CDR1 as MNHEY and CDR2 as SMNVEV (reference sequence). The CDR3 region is CASDPSSRLIRHEQFF. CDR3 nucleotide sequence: TGTGCCAGCGACCCCTCCTCCCGCTTAATTAGGCATGAGCAGTTCTTC.

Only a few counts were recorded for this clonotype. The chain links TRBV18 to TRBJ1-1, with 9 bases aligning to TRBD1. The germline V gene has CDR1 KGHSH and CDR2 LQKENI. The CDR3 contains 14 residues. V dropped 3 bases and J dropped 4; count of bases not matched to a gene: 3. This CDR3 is CASSPDRGPTEAFF. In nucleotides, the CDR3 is TGTGCCAGCTCACCGGACAGGGGTCCCACTGAAGCTTTCTTT. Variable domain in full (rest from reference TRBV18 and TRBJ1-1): NAGVMQNPRHLVRRRGQEARLRCSPMKGHSHVYWYRQLPEEGLKFMVYLQKENIIDESGMPKERFSAEFPKEGPSILRIQQVVRGDSAAYFCASSPDRGPTEAFFGQGTRLTVV.

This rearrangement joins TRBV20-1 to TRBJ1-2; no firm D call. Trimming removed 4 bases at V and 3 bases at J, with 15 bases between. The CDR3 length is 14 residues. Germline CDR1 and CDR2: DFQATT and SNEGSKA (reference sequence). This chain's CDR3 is CSAIRVGIYYGYTF. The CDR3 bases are TGCAGTGCTATAAGGGTGGGGATATACTATGGCTACACCTTC.

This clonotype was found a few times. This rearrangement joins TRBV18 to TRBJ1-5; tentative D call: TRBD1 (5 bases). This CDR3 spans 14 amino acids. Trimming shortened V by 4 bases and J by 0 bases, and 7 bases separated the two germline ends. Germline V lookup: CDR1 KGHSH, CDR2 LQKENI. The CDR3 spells CASSRDLSNQPQHF. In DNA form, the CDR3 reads TGTGCCAGCTCACGGGACCTTAGCAATCAGCCCCAGCATTTT. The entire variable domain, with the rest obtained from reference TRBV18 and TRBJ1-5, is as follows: NAGVMQNPRHLVRRRGQEARLRCSPMKGHSHVYWYRQLPEEGLKFMVYLQKENIIDESGMPKERFSAEFPKEGPSILRIQQVVRGDSAAYFCASSRDLSNQPQHFGDGTRLSIL.

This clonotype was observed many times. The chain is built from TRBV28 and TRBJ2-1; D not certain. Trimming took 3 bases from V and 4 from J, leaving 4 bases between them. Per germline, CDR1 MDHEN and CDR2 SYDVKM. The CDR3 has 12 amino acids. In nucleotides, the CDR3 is TGTGCCAGCAGTTTGGAATACAATGAGCAGTTCTTC. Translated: CASSLEYNEQFF.